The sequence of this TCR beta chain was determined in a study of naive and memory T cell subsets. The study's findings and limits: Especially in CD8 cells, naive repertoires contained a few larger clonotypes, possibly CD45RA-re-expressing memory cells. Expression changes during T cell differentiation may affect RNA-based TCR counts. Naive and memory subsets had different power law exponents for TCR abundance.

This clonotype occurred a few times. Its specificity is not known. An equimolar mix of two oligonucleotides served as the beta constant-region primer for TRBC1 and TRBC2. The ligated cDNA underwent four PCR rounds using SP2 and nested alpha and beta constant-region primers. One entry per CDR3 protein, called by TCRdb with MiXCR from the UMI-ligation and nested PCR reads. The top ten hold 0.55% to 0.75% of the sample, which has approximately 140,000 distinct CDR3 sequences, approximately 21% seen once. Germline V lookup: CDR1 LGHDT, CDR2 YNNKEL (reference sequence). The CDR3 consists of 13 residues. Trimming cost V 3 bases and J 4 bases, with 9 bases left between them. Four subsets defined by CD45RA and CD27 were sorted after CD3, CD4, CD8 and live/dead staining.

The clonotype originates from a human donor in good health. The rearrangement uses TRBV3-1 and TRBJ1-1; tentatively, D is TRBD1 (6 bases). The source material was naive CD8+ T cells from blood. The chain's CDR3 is CASSQGAGTEAFF. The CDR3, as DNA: TGTGCCAGCAGCCAGGGGGCAGGCACTGAAGCTTTCTTT.